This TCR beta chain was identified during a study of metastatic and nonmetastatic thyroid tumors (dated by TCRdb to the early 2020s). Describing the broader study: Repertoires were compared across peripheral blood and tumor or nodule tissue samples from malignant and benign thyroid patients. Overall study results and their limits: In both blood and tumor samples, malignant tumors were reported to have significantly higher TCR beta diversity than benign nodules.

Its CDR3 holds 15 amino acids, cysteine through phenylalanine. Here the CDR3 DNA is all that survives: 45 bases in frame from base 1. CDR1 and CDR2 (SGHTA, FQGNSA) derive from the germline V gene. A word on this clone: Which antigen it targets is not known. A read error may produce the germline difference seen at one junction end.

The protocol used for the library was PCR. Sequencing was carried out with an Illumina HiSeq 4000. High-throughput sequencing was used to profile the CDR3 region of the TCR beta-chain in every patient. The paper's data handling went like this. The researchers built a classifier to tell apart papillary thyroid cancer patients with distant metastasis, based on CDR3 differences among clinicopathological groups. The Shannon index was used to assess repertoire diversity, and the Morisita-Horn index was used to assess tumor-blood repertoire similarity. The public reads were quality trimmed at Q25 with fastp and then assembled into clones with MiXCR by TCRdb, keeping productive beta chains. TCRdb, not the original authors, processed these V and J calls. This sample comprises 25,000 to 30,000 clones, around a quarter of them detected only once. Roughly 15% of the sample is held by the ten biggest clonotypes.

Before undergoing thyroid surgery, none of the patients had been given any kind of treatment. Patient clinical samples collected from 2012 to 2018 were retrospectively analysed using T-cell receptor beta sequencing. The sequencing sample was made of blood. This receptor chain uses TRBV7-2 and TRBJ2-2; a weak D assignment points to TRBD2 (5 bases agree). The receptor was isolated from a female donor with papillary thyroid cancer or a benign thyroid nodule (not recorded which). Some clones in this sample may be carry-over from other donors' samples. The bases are TGTGTCAGCAGCTTAGAGGGTTCGAACACCGGGGAGCTGTTTTTT. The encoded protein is CVSSLEGSNTGELFF. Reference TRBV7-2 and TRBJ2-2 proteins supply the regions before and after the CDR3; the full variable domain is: GAGVSQSPSNKVTEKGKDVELRCDPISGHTALYWYRQSLGQGLEFLIYFQGNSAPDKSGLPSDRFSAERTGGSVSTLTIQRTQQEDSAVYLCVSSLEGSNTGELFFGEGSRLTVL.